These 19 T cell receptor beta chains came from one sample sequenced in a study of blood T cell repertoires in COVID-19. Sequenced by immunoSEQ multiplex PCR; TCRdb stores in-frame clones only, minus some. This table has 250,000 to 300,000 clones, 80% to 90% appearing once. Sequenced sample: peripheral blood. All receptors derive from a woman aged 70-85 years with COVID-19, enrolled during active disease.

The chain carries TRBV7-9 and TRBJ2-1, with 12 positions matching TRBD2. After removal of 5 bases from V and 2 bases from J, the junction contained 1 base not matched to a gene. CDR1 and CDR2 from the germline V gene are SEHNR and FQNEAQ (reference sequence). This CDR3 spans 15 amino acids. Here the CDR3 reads CASSPSGRAYNEQFF. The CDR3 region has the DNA TGTGCCAGCAGCCCTAGCGGGAGGGCCTACAATGAGCAGTTCTTC.

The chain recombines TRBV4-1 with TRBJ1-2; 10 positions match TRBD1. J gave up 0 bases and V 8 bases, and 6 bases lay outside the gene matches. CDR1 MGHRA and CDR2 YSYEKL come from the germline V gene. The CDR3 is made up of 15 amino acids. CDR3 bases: TGCGCCAGCTCCCGACAGGGGGCGTCTAACTATGGCTACACCTTC. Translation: CASSRQGASNYGYTF.

The CDR3 region is CASSKQGSEESPLHF. The CDR3 DNA sequence: TGTGCCAGCAGTAAACAGGGGTCTGAAGAATCACCCCTCCACTTT. The chain recombines TRBV6-5 with TRBJ1-6; 7 positions agree with TRBD1. CDR1 MNHEY and CDR2 SVGAGI come from the germline V gene. The ends lost 5 bases at V and 10 bases at J; junction bases unmatched: 11. This CDR3 has 15 amino acids.

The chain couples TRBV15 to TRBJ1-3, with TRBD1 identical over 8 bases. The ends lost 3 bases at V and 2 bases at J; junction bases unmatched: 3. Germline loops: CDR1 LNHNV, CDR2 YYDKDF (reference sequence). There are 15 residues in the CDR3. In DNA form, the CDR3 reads TGTGCCACCAGCAGGGACAGGGTCCCTGGAAACACCATATATTTT. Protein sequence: CATSRDRVPGNTIYF.

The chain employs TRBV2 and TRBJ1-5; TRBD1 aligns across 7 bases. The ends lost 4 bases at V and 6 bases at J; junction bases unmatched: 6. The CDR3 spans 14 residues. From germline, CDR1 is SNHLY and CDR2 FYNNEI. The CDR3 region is CASSGDSRAQPQHF. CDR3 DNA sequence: TGTGCCAGCAGTGGGGACAGTAGGGCTCAGCCCCAGCATTTT.

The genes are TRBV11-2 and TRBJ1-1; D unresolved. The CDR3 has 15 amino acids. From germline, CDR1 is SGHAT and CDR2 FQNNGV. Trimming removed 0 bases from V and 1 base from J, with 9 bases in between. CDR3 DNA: TGTGCCAGCAGCTTAGACAGCAGGCAGAACACTGAAGCTTTCTTT. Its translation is CASSLDSRQNTEAFF. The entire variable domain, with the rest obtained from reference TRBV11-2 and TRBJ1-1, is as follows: EAGVAQSPRYKIIEKRQSVAFWCNPISGHATLYWYQQILGQGPKLLIQFQNNGVVDDSQLPKDRFSAERLKGVDSTLKIQPAKLEDSAVYLCASSLDSRQNTEAFFGQGTRLTVV.

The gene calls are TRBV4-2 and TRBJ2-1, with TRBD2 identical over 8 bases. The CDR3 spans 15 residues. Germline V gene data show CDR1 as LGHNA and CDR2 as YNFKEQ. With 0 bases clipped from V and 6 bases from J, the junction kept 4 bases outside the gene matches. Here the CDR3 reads CASSQDRLAGNEQFF. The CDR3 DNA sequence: TGTGCCAGCAGCCAAGATCGGCTAGCGGGCAATGAGCAGTTCTTC.

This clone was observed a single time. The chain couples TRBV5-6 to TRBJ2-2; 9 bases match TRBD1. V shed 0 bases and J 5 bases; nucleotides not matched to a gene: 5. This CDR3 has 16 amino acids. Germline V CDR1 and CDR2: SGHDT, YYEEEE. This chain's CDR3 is CASSLVGTGQTGELFF. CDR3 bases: TGTGCCAGCAGCTTGGTCGGGACAGGGCAGACCGGGGAGCTGTTTTTT. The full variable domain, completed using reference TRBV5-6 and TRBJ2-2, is DAGVTQSPTHLIKTRGQQVTLRCSPKSGHDTVSWYQQALGQGPQFIFQYYEEEERQRGNFPDRFSGHQFPNYSSELNVNALLLGDSALYLCASSLVGTGQTGELFFGEGSRLTVL.

CDR3 residues: CASSQEFQVSAFF. The CDR3 DNA sequence: TGTGCCAGCAGCCAAGAGTTTCAGGTTAGTGCTTTCTTT. The chain is built from TRBV3-1 (or the pseudogene TRBV3-2) and TRBJ1-1; D uncertain. Trimming pared 0 bases from V and 11 bases from J, leaving 13 bases between. The germline V gene has CDR1 LGHDT and CDR2 YNNKEL (reference sequence). This CDR3 comprises 13 residues.

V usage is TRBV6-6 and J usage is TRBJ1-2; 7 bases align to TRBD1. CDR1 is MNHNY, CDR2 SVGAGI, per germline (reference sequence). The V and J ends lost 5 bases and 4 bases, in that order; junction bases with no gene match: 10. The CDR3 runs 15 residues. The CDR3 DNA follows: TGTGCCAGCAGTGAGCTCAGGGACAGCCTCTATGGCTACACCTTC. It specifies CASSELRDSLYGYTF.

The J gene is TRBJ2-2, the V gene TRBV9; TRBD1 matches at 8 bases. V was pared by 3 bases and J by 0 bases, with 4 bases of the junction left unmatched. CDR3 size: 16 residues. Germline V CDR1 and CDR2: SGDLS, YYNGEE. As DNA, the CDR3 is TGTGCCAGCAGCGGAGACAGGGGAACGAACACCGGGGAGCTGTTTTTT. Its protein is CASSGDRGTNTGELFF.

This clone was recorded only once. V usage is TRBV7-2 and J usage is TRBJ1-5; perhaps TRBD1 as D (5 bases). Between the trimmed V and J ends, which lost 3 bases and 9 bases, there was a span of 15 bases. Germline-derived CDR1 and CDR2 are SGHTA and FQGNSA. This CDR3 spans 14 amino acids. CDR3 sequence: CASSLRQQVMPQHF. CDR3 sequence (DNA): TGTGCCAGCAGCTTGCGACAACAGGTAATGCCCCAGCATTTT.

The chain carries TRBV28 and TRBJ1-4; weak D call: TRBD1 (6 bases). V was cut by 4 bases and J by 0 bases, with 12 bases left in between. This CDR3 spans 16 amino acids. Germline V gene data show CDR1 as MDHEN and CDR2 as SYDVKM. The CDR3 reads CASSSRTAATNEKLFF. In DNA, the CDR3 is TGTGCCAGCAGTTCCCGGACAGCAGCAACTAATGAAAAACTGTTTTTT.

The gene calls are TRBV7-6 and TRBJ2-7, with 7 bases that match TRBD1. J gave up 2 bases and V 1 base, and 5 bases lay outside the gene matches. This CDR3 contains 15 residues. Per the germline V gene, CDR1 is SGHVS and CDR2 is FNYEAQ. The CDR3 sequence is CASSLVDRAPYEQYF. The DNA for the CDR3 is TGTGCCAGCAGCTTAGTCGACAGGGCCCCCTACGAGCAGTACTTC.

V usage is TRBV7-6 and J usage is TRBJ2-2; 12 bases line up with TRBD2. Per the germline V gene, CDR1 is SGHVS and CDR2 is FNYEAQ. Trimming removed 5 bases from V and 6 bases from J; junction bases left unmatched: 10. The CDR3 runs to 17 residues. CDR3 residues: CASSGGLAGQEPGELFF. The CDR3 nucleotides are TGTGCCAGCAGCGGGGGACTAGCGGGCCAAGAGCCCGGGGAGCTGTTTTTT.

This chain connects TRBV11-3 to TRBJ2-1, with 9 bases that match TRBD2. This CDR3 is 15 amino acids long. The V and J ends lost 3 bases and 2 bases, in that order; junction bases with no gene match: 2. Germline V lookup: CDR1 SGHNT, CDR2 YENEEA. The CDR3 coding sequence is TGTGCCAGCAGCTTGGGACTAGCAGCCTACAATGAGCAGTTCTTC. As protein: CASSLGLAAYNEQFF.

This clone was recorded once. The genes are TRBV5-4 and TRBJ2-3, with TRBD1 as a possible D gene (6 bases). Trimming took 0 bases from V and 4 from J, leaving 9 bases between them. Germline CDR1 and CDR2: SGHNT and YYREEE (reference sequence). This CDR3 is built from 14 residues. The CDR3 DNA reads TGTGCCAGCAGCTTGGATGCAGGGGCAGATACGCAGTATTTT. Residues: CASSLDAGADTQYF.

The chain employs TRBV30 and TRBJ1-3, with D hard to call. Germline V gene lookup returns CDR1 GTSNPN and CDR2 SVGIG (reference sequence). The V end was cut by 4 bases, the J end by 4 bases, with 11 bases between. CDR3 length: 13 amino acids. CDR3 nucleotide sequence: TGTGCCTGGACTAAACAGACGGGAAACACCATATATTTT. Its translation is CAWTKQTGNTIYF.

CDR3 nucleotides: TGTGCCAGCAGGCGAGACAGGGGGCCGAACACTGAAGCTTTCTTT. Amino acid sequence: CASRRDRGPNTEAFF. V gene TRBV28 combines with J gene TRBJ1-1; 10 nucleotides agree with TRBD1. J gave up 1 base and V 6 bases, and 5 bases lay outside the gene matches. In germline, CDR1 is MDHEN, CDR2 SYDVKM. The CDR3 consists of 15 residues.